Sequencing of this TCR beta chain was carried out in a study of blood T cell repertoires in COVID-19. Study details: Sources were T cells, B-cell-depleted T cells, or PBMCs; the material itself was cDNA or gDNA.

Only in-frame clones appear in the TCRdb table, and some are missing; sequencing was by immunoSEQ multiplex PCR. The sample lists 85,000 to 120,000 clones, roughly 90% occurring once. This CDR3 region has 13 residues. Germline V gives CDR1 MNHNS, CDR2 SASEGT. V lost 3 bases, J lost 11 bases, and 11 bases lay in between. The receptor's source is a woman in her forties or fifties with COVID-19, enrolled during active disease. The rearrangement joins TRBV6-1 to TRBJ1-6; D gene uncertain. The specimen sequenced was peripheral blood. The CDR3 here is CASSDRPHAPLHF. Written as DNA, the CDR3 is TGTGCCAGCAGTGACAGGCCCCACGCACCCCTCCACTTT.